The sequence of this TCR beta chain was determined in a study of tumor-infiltrating lymphocytes in primary liver carcinoma. The germline V and J ends were trimmed by 5 bases and 0 bases, with 18 bases remaining between them. CDR1 is SNHLY and CDR2 is FYNNEI in the germline V gene. The CDR3 is 17 amino acids. Study-level points and caveats: Blood trailed tumors significantly in top-250-clone fraction (p = 0.039).

With around 520 ng total RNA as template and a constant-region primer, TCR beta cDNA was made. Three nested multiplex PCR rounds, a slightly modified ARM-PCR method, built the TCR beta libraries. Researchers ran the first two PCR rounds for 10 cycles each with TRBV1-TRBV30 forward primers and a C-beta reverse primer. TCRdb recomputed calls from the multiplex PCR reads with MiXCR, one row per CDR3 protein. In the table there are under 150,000 distinct CDR3 sequences, approximately 68% of which are singletons. RNA and DNA were co-extracted from about 19-30 mg of unsorted bulk tissue. Many counts were recorded for this clonotype. The antigen is undetermined.

The clonotype originates from a woman in her fifties or sixties with primary liver carcinoma and hepatitis B virus infection. The chain carries TRBV2 and TRBJ2-3; TRBD2 is a possible D gene (6 bases). The source material was tumor-adjacent normal liver tissue. CDR3 amino acids: CASSTVAGSGSTDTQYF. The CDR3 region has the DNA TGTGCCAGCAGTACCGTCGCGGGCAGCGGGAGCACAGATACGCAGTATTTT.